A selection of T cell receptor beta chains follows, all from one sample in a study of blood T cells in healthy people across ages. TCRdb redid the calling of the 5' RACE reads with MiXCR, one entry per CDR3 protein. This sample has hundreds of thousands of distinct CDR3 sequences; 55% to 70% occur once, and the top ten carry around 22%. Sequenced sample: blood. The origin of the receptors is a man in his thirties or forties in good health. The CDR3 runs from the conserved cysteine through the conserved F or W. D genes are given only for firm matches. The size of a clone is reported for some rows only, either as once, few or many, or as a class for expanded clones.

CDR3 DNA	CDR3 protein	D gene	clone size	V gene	J gene
TGTGCCAGCTGCAGGCCGGGGCGAAATCAGCCCCAGCATTTT	CASCRPGRNQPQHF	NA	NA	TRBV12-3/TRBV12-4	TRBJ1-5
TGTGCCAGCACCCGTCCAAGGGCGCAATTCTATGGCTACACCTTC	CASTRPRAQFYGYTF	NA	NA	TRBV28	TRBJ1-2
TGTGCCAGCAGCTCCACTAGCGGGGGATATAGCGAGCAGTTCTTC	CASSSTSGGYSEQFF	TRBD2	NA	TRBV7-6	TRBJ2-1
TGTGCCAGCAGTTACGCCGGGGTCGGCGAGCAGTTCTTC	CASSYAGVGEQFF	NA	NA	TRBV6-6	TRBJ2-1
TGTGCCAGCAGTCCGGGACTAGTCTCCGAGCAGTACTTC	CASSPGLVSEQYF	TRBD2	NA	TRBV27	TRBJ2-7
TGTGCCAGCTCGACTAGCGGGGGCCAAGAGACCCAGTACTTC	CASSTSGGQETQYF	TRBD2	NA	TRBV12-3/TRBV12-4	TRBJ2-5
TGCAGTGGAGGGTATGAGTCCCTCTACGAGCAGTACTTC	CSGGYESLYEQYF	NA	once	TRBV20-1	TRBJ2-7
TGTGCCAGCAGAGCAGGGGACAATAGCAATCAGCCCCAGCATTTT	CASRAGDNSNQPQHF	NA	NA	TRBV2	TRBJ1-5
TGTGCCAGCAGCGCCGGACAGTCTGGGGCCAACGTCCTGACTTTC	CASSAGQSGANVLTF	NA	NA	TRBV7-9	TRBJ2-6
TGTGCCAGCAGCTCAGCACCCTACGAGCAGTACTTC	CASSSAPYEQYF	NA	once	TRBV7-2	TRBJ2-7
TGTGCCAGCAGCTTAACGCGCGTGGGGCAAAAGTGGGATACGCAGTATTTT	CASSLTRVGQKWDTQYF	NA	NA	TRBV7-8	TRBJ2-3
TGCAGTGCCCAAGAGGTCCGAGACGGCTACACCTTC	CSAQEVRDGYTF	NA	few	TRBV20-1	TRBJ1-2
TGTGCCAGCAGCTTATCCGGACTAGCGGACAATGAGCAGTTCTTC	CASSLSGLADNEQFF	TRBD2	few	TRBV7-6	TRBJ2-1
TGTGCCAGCAGCGCGCAGAGGGATAGCTCCTACGAGCAGTACTTC	CASSAQRDSSYEQYF	NA	many	TRBV9	TRBJ2-7
TGCAGCGTTGAAGATCAGGCTAACTATGGCTACACCTTC	CSVEDQANYGYTF	NA	NA	TRBV29-1	TRBJ1-2